This T cell receptor beta chain was found in a study of chemoradiotherapy in HPV16-positive cancers. The repertoire was sequenced with immunoSEQ multiplex PCR; TCRdb's copy has only in-frame clones and lacks some. The data hold 25,000 to 40,000 clones, with about 88% observed a single time. This clonotype originated in a human donor with HPV-associated anogenital cancer. The sequencing here drew on blood, taken from a patient who underwent chemoradiotherapy.

The CDR3 sequence: CASSLLDGSEAFF. Here the CDR3 DNA reads TGTGCCAGTAGTTTACTCGACGGCTCTGAAGCTTTCTTT. J is TRBJ1-1 and V is TRBV19; D is ambiguous. The CDR3 is 13 amino acids. The germline V and J ends were trimmed by 5 bases and 6 bases, with 13 bases remaining between them. Looked up from germline, CDR1 is LNHDA and CDR2 is SQIVND (reference sequence).